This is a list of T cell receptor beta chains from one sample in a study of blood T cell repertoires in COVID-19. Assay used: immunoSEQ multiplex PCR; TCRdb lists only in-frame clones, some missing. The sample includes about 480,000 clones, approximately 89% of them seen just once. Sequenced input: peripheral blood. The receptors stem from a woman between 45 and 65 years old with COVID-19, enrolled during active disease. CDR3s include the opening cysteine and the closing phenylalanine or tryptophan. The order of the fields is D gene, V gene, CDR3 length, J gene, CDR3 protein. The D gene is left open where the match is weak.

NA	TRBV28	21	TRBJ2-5	CASSLFLPTGRQVRDKETQYF
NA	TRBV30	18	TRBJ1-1	CAWSGATGLGERVTEAFF
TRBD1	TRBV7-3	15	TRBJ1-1	CASSWTGDRNTEAFF
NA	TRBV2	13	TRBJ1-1	CASSPQQNTEAFF
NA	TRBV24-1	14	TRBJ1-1	CATSDGARDTEAFF
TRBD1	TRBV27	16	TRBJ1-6	CASSSGQGPYNSPLHF
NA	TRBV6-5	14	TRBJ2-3	CASSYSQITDTQYF
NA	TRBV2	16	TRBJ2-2	CASSDLGGANTGELFF
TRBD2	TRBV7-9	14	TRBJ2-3	CASSFGLAGDTQYF
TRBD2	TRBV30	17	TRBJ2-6	CAWSFGGGADGANVLTF
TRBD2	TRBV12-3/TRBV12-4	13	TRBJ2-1	CASVVGGSNEQFF
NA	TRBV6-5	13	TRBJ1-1	CASIGGSGTEAFF
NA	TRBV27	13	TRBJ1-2	CASSPRPLHGYTF